This T cell receptor beta chain emerged from a study of blood T cell repertoires in COVID-19. Study background: Samples of COVID-19 (acute and convalescent) were obtained from the United States, Italy and Spain. T cells, B-cell-depleted T cells, or PBMCs supplied cDNA or gDNA.

The CDR3 totals 16 residues. V lost 0 bases and J lost 3, with 14 bases in between. Germline V gene lookup returns CDR1 MNHEY and CDR2 SVGAGI. This clone was seen once. Clones were read by immunoSEQ multiplex PCR, and TCRdb kept only the in-frame ones, dropping some. The data contain approximately 140,000 clones, about 91% of them seen just once; the ten biggest clones take up 25% to 30%. The receptor was derived from a human donor in a cohort sampled during active COVID-19. Sequencing used peripheral blood. The chain is built from TRBV6-5 and TRBJ1-2; TRBD1 is a possible D gene (5 bases). CDR3 sequence (DNA): TGTGCCAGCAGTTACTCGATGCGGGGGAAGGACTATGGCTACACCTTC. It is translated as CASSYSMRGKDYGYTF.